Below are 14 T cell receptor beta chains sequenced from a single sample in a study of cytomegalovirus exposure and HLA in healthy donors. The PCR contained 60 Vbeta and 13 Jbeta primers. The assay was immunoSEQ multiplex PCR, and TCRdb's table has in-frame clones only and misses some. The data hold approximately 180,000 clones, with 77% observed a single time. Sequenced input: PBMCs. These receptors were collected from a woman aged 55-70 years in good health and CMV-seropositive.

This chain joins TRBV5-4 and TRBJ2-3; no reliable D call. Trimming took 4 bases from V and 1 from J, leaving 7 bases between them. CDR1 is SGHNT, CDR2 YYREEE, per germline (reference sequence). There are 13 residues in the CDR3. CDR3 region: CASSLLGTDTQYF. Here the CDR3 DNA reads TGTGCCAGCAGCCTTCTCGGCACAGATACGCAGTATTTT. The full variable domain, completed using reference TRBV5-4 and TRBJ2-3, is ETGVTQSPTHLIKTRGQQVTLRCSSQSGHNTVSWYQQALGQGPQFIFQYYREEENGRGNFPPRFSGLQFPNYSSELNVNALELDDSALYLCASSLLGTDTQYFGPGTRLTVL.

This sequence joins TRBV5-4 and TRBJ2-1; TRBD2 matches 10 bases. Germline-derived CDR1 and CDR2 are SGHNT and YYREEE (reference sequence). This CDR3 contains 16 residues. V dropped 4 bases and J dropped 4; count of bases not matched to a gene: 8. CDR3 region: CASSRGSSGGYNEQFF. The CDR3 DNA is TGTGCCAGCAGCCGGGGGAGTAGCGGGGGGTACAATGAGCAGTTCTTC. Full variable domain (outside the CDR3, taken from reference TRBV5-4 and TRBJ2-1): ETGVTQSPTHLIKTRGQQVTLRCSSQSGHNTVSWYQQALGQGPQFIFQYYREEENGRGNFPPRFSGLQFPNYSSELNVNALELDDSALYLCASSRGSSGGYNEQFFGPGTRLTVL.

This clone has a handful of counts. The V call is TRBV11-2, the J call TRBJ2-5, with D possibly being TRBD2 (6 bases). CDR3 length equals 16 residues. Looked up from germline, CDR1 is SGHAT and CDR2 is FQNNGV. With 6 bases removed from V and 5 bases from J, the gap between germline ends came to 22 bases. The CDR3 region has the DNA TGTGCCAGCAGTCCCCGACGGGGGACCCTGGGGGAGACCCAGTACTTC. It translates to CASSPRRGTLGETQYF.

The V call is TRBV6-1, the J call TRBJ1-4; 7 bases are shared with TRBD1. The CDR3 contains 14 residues. From germline, CDR1 is MNHNS and CDR2 SASEGT. The ends lost 6 bases at V and 11 bases at J; junction bases unmatched: 12. The CDR3 DNA reads as TGTGCCAGCAGCTCGGGACAGCAAATAGAGAAACTGTTTTTT. This translates into CASSSGQQIEKLFF.

This chain links TRBV5-4 with TRBJ2-5; 7 bases map to TRBD2. Germline lookup yields CDR1 SGHNT and CDR2 YYREEE (reference sequence). The V segment lost 4 bases and the J segment 5 bases; nucleotides outside the gene matches: 11. This CDR3 spans 15 amino acids. CDR3 in DNA: TGTGCCAGCAGCGGGGGACTAAGAAGTAGGGAGACCCAGTACTTC. Its protein product is CASSGGLRSRETQYF. The entire variable domain, with the rest obtained from reference TRBV5-4 and TRBJ2-5, is as follows: ETGVTQSPTHLIKTRGQQVTLRCSSQSGHNTVSWYQQALGQGPQFIFQYYREEENGRGNFPPRFSGLQFPNYSSELNVNALELDDSALYLCASSGGLRSRETQYFGPGTRLLVL.

This chain links TRBV19 with TRBJ1-1, with D perhaps matching TRBD1 (5 bases). The V end lost 0 bases, the J end lost 0 bases, and 14 bases lay between the germline ends. Looked up from germline, CDR1 is LNHDA and CDR2 is SQIVND (reference sequence). The CDR3 is made up of 17 amino acids. CDR3: CASSIDLPQGLNTEAFF. DNA for the CDR3: TGTGCCAGTAGTATAGATCTCCCGCAGGGCCTGAACACTGAAGCTTTCTTT.

The rearrangement links TRBV19 to TRBJ1-1; possible D gene TRBD1, 6 bases. With 6 bases removed from V and 2 bases from J, the gap between germline ends came to 10 bases. The CDR3 contains 13 residues. Germline V gene lookup returns CDR1 LNHDA and CDR2 SQIVND (reference sequence). The CDR3 spells CASRDRENTEAFF. Written as DNA, the CDR3 is TGTGCCAGTAGGGACAGAGAAAACACTGAAGCTTTCTTT.

In DNA, the CDR3 is TGTGCCAGCAGTTGGGGAGATGAGCAGTTCTTC. This codes for CASSWGDEQFF. The V gene is TRBV6-5, the J gene TRBJ2-1; D might be TRBD2 (5 bases). V lost 4 bases and J 8 bases, leaving 6 bases between the germline ends. This CDR3 has 11 amino acids. Per the germline V gene, CDR1 is MNHEY and CDR2 is SVGAGI.

To note about this clone: The junction and the germline gene differ at one end; a read error may be behind it. V usage is TRBV11-1 and J usage is TRBJ1-2; D may be TRBD1 (5 bases). The CDR3 totals 13 residues. Germline lookup yields CDR1 SGHAT and CDR2 FQDESV (reference sequence). CDR3 loop: CASSLGEAYGCTF. In nucleotides, the CDR3 is TGTGCCAGCAGCTTGGGGGAGGCCTATGGCTGCACCTTC.

With respect to this clone: Other DNA sequences within the sample encode an identical CDR3. The genes are TRBV18 and TRBJ1-2; 9 bases align to TRBD1. V shed 6 bases and J 2 bases; nucleotides not matched to a gene: 7. Germline V gives CDR1 KGHSH, CDR2 LQKENI. The CDR3 loop spans 15 amino acids. The CDR3 nucleotides are TGTGCCAGCTCCAGAGGGACAGGGCCCAACTATGGCTACACCTTC. It specifies CASSRGTGPNYGYTF.

CDR3 DNA sequence: TGTGCCAGCAGTCAACGGACTAGCGGTACCACTTACAATGAGCAGTTCTTC. This translates into CASSQRTSGTTYNEQFF. V is TRBV27 and J is TRBJ2-1; TRBD2 matches at 10 bases. V lost 5 bases, J lost 4 bases, and 11 bases stayed unmatched. This CDR3 contains 17 residues. Germline values: CDR1 MNHEY, CDR2 SMNVEV (reference sequence).

This clone was recorded a few times. The chain uses TRBV5-1 and TRBJ1-2; TRBD1 is a possible D gene (6 bases). The V and J ends lost 0 bases and 3 bases respectively, with 12 bases between them. The CDR3 totals 15 residues. In germline, CDR1 is SGHRS, CDR2 YFSETQ. CDR3 loop: CASSLEGSGDYGYTF. As DNA, the CDR3 is TGCGCCAGCAGCTTGGAGGGTTCAGGGGACTATGGCTACACCTTC.

The chain employs TRBV25-1 and TRBJ1-2; D is unresolved. Germline CDR1 reads MGHDK; CDR2 reads SYGVNS. The CDR3 runs to 12 residues. Between the trimmed V and J ends, which lost 2 bases and 13 bases, there was a span of 14 bases. CDR3 residues: CASSERAEGTTF. CDR3 bases: TGTGCCAGCAGTGAACGGGCCGAGGGAACCACCTTC.

The sample holds a few counts of this clone. CDR3 residues: CAWNSGLAGGADTQYF. In DNA, the CDR3 is TGTGCCTGGAATTCGGGACTAGCGGGAGGGGCAGATACGCAGTATTTT. The V and J genes are TRBV30 and TRBJ2-3, with 16 bases identical to TRBD2. This CDR3 has 16 amino acids. The trim removed 4 bases at V and 4 bases at J, leaving 5 bases unmatched. The V gene's germline CDR1 is GTSNPN and CDR2 SVGIG (reference sequence).